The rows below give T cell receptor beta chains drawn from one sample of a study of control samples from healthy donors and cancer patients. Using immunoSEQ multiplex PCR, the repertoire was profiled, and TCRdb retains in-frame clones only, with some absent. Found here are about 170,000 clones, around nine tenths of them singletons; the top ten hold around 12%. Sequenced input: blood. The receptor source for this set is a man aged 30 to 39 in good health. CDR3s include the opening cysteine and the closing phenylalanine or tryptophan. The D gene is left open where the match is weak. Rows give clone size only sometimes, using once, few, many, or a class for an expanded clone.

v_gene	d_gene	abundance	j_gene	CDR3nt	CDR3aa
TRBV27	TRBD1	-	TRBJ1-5	TGTGCCAGCAGCCTTACAGGGGCACAGCCCCAGCATTTT	CASSLTGAQPQHF
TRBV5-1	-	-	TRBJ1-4	TGCGCCAGCAGCCCGGGGGCGGCTAATGAAAAACTGTTTTTT	CASSPGAANEKLFF
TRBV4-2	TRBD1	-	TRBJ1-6	TGTGCCAGCAGCCCCGCCTCGGGACAGCCTAATTCACCCCTCCACTTT	CASSPASGQPNSPLHF
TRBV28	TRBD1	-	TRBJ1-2	TGTGCCAGCAGTTTGGGACAGGGAGGTGTTGGCTACACCTTC	CASSLGQGGVGYTF
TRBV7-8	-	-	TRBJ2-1	TGTGCCAGCAGCTTTTCAGCGGAGCCCTACAATGAGCAGTTCTTC	CASSFSAEPYNEQFF
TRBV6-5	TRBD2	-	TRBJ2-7	TGTGCCAGCAGCCGTGGGAGGGTGTCCTACGAGCAGTACTTC	CASSRGRVSYEQYF
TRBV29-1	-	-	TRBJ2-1	TGCAGCGTTGAATGGCCATGGCGGGCGGATGAGCAGTTCTTC	CSVEWPWRADEQFF
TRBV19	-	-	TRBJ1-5	TGTGCCAGTACCACAGGGAGCCCCTATCAGCCCCAGCATTTT	CASTTGSPYQPQHF
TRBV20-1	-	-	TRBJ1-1	TGCAGTGCTAGTTGGACCCCCGGGGGCACTGAAGCTTTCTTT	CSASWTPGGTEAFF
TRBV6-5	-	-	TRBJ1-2	TGTGCCAGCAGTCCACTCGTGCAGCGGTCTGGCTACACCTTC	CASSPLVQRSGYTF
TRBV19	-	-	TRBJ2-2	TGTGCCAGTAGCCGCCCGCAAGGGGTCGGTACCGGGGAGCTGTTTTTT	CASSRPQGVGTGELFF
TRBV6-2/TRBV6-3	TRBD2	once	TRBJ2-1	TGTGCCAGCAGTTGGACTAGCGGAAACAATGAGCAGTTCTTC	CASSWTSGNNEQFF
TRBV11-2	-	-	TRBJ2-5	TGTGCCAGCAGCTTACAAGAGACCCAGTACTTC	CASSLQETQYF
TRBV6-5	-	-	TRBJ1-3	TGTGCCAGCAGGCCAGTGACCTCGGCCGGAAACACCATATATTTT	CASRPVTSAGNTIYF
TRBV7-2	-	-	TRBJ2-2	TGTGCCAGCAGCTTAGGGTGGGCGTCAGTCAACACCGGGGAGCTGTTTTTT	CASSLGWASVNTGELFF
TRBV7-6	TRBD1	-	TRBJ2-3	TGTGCCAGCAGCTTTTCCCAGGACAGGACCGACACAGATACGCAGTATTTT	CASSFSQDRTDTDTQYF
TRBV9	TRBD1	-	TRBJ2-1	TGTGCCAGCAGCGGGTGGACAGGGTCAGATGAGCAGTTCTTC	CASSGWTGSDEQFF
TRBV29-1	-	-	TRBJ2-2	TGCAGCGTTGAACCTACGAACACCGGGGAGCTGTTTTTT	CSVEPTNTGELFF
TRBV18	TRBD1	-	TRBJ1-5	TGTGCCAGCTCACCCCAGGGGGCTTCCAATCAGCCCCAGCATTTT	CASSPQGASNQPQHF
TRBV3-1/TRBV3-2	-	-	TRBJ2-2	TGTGCCAGCAGTCAGATCCCTCCCACGGACACCGGGGAGCTGTTTTTT	CASSQIPPTDTGELFF
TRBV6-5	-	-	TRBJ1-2	TGTGCCAGCAGTTACGCAGGGGCTGGCTACACCTTC	CASSYAGAGYTF
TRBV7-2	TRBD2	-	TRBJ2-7	TGTGCCAGCAGCTTAGGACTAGCGGGGGGCTACGAGCAGTACTTC	CASSLGLAGGYEQYF
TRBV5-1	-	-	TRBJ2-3	TGCGCCAGCAGCCATCAGGGGGATACGCAGTATTTT	CASSHQGDTQYF
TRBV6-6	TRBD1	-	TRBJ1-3	TGTGCCAGCAGCTCCGGGACAGGGACTGGAAACACCATATATTTT	CASSSGTGTGNTIYF
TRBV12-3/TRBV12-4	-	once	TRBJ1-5	TGTGCCAGCAGAAGGGGCAATCAGCCCCAGCATTTT	CASRRGNQPQHF
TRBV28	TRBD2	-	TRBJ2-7	TGTGCCAGCAGCTCGGACGGAGGACTAGCGGGAGACGAGCAGTACTTC	CASSSDGGLAGDEQYF
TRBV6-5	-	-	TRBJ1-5	TGTGCCAGCATCGGGGACGGTTACCGCAATCAGCCCCAGCATTTT	CASIGDGYRNQPQHF
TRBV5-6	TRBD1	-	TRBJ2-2	TGTGCCAGCAGCTTACCCGGGACAGGGATAGGCACCGGGGAGCTGTTTTTT	CASSLPGTGIGTGELFF
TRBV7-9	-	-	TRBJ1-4	TGTGCCAGCAGCTTAGACGGGACTTCGCTAGGAAAACTGTTTTTT	CASSLDGTSLGKLFF
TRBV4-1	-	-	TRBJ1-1	TGCGCCAGCAGCCAAGATCCAAGCGGGAACACTGAAGCTTTCTTT	CASSQDPSGNTEAFF
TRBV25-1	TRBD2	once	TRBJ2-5	TGTGCCAGCAGTGAGTCTAGCGGAGTAGAGACCCAGTACTTC	CASSESSGVETQYF
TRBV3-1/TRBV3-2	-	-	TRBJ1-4	TGTGCCAGCAGCTCACAGGGTGGAGAAGAAAAACTGTTTTTT	CASSSQGGEEKLFF
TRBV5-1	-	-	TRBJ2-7	TGCGCCAGCAGCCTTGGTGGCGGTTTCTACGAGCAGTACTTC	CASSLGGGFYEQYF
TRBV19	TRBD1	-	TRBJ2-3	TGTGCCAGTAGTATTGAAGGACAGGGAACAGATACGCAGTATTTT	CASSIEGQGTDTQYF
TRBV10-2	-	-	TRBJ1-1	TGCGCCAGCAGTTTTAACGGCAACACTGAAGCTTTCTTT	CASSFNGNTEAFF
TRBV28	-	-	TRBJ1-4	TGTGCCAGCAGTTTATTGGGCAGGGCAAATGAAAAACTGTTTTTT	CASSLLGRANEKLFF
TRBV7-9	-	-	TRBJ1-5	TGTGCCAGCAGCTCCTGGGCGGACGATCAGCCCCAGCATTTT	CASSSWADDQPQHF
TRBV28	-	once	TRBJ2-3	TGTGCCAGCAGTTTAGGGCGGCGCACAGATACGCAGTATTTT	CASSLGRRTDTQYF
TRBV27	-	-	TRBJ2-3	TGTGCCAGCAAACTCCAGGGGAAGGGCACAGATACGCAGTATTTT	CASKLQGKGTDTQYF
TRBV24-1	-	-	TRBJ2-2	TGTGCCACCAGTGATCCTTCGAACACCGGGGAGCTGTTTTTT	CATSDPSNTGELFF
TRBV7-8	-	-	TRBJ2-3	TGTGCCAGCAGCTTGGGCCTGTGGGAGACCCCTGGCACAGATACGCAGTATTTT	CASSLGLWETPGTDTQYF
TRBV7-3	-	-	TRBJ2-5	TGTGCCAGCAGCTTAGACTACCAAGAGACCCAGTACTTC	CASSLDYQETQYF
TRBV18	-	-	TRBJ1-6	TGTGCCAGCTCACCAGGGCGCACCGATAATTCACCCCTCCACTTT	CASSPGRTDNSPLHF
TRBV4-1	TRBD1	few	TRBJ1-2	TGCGCCAGCAGGGATATAGGACAGGAGATCTATGGCTACACCTTC	CASRDIGQEIYGYTF
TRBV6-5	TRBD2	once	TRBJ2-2	TGTGCCAGCGGGCTTACGGGAGGAAGCACCGGGGAGCTGTTTTTT	CASGLTGGSTGELFF
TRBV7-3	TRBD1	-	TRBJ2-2	TGTGCCAGCAGCCCCGGGACAGTAAACACCGGGGAGCTGTTTTTT	CASSPGTVNTGELFF
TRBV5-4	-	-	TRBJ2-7	TGTGCCAGCAGCGGAGGTTGGTCTTCGTGGGAGCAGTACTTC	CASSGGWSSWEQYF
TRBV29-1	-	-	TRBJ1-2	TGCAGCGTTTTAGGACAAAAGAATCGTTACACCTTC	CSVLGQKNRYTF
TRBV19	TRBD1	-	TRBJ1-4	TGTGCCAGTAGGCCGGGACAGGGGGCGCGAAAACTGTTTTTT	CASRPGQGARKLFF
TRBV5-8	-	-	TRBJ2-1	TGTGCCAGCAGCTTGGGAATAGCCCATTATGGTGAGCAGTTCTTC	CASSLGIAHYGEQFF
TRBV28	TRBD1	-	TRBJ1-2	TGTGCCACCCGACAGAACACAGCTGACAGGGGGCGTTGGGGGGTCCGTGGCTACACCTTC	CATRQNTADRGRWGVRGYTF
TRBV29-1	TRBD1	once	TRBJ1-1	TGCAGCGTTGCAGGGGGACAGGGGAAGACTGAAGCTTTCTTT	CSVAGGQGKTEAFF
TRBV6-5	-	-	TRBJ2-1	TGTGCCAGCAGTTACTTAAGGTCCTACAATGAGCAGTTCTTC	CASSYLRSYNEQFF
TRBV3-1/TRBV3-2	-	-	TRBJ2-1	TGTGCCAGCAGCCAAGGGACGGACGCCGCGGAGAGTGAGCAGTTCTTC	CASSQGTDAAESEQFF
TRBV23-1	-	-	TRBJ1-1	TGCGCCAGTATATTGAACACTGAAGCTTTCTTT	CASILNTEAFF